A selection of T cell receptor beta chains follows, all from one sample in a study of vaccination and CD4 T cells after COVID-19. These receptors are not linked to any known antigen. Each CDR3 protein gets one entry after TCRdb re-called the PCR reads with MiXCR. The profile covers approximately 21,000 distinct CDR3 sequences, with about 56% appearing a single time and around 7% taken by the ten largest. Material for sequencing was CD4+ T cells from blood, cultured in vitro. The receptors were sampled from a human donor who had recovered from COVID-19. The CDR3 runs from the conserved cysteine through the conserved F or W. D genes are given only for firm matches. Rows give clone size only sometimes, using once, few, many, or a class for an expanded clone.

v_call,j_call,d_call,clone_size,cdr3_aa,cdr3_nt
TRBV10-1,TRBJ2-1,TRBD2,-,CASSESREGRNEQFF,TGCGCCAGCAGTGAGTCACGGGAGGGCCGCAATGAGCAGTTCTTC
TRBV7-9,TRBJ2-5,-,-,CASSSGVTGETQYF,TGTGCCAGCAGCTCAGGTGTGACGGGGGAGACCCAGTACTTC
TRBV20-1,TRBJ1-2,-,-,CSARVMAEGYAF,TGCAGTGCTAGAGTAATGGCAGAAGGCTACGCCTTC
TRBV7-2,TRBJ2-3,TRBD2,-,CASSPSGGAADTQYF,TGTGCCAGCAGCCCGAGCGGGGGGGCCGCAGATACGCAGTATTTT
TRBV12-3/TRBV12-4,TRBJ2-7,-,once,CASSLKEGSYEQYF,TGTGCCAGCAGTTTAAAGGAGGGCTCCTACGAGCAGTACTTC
TRBV4-3,TRBJ2-2,-,-,CASSQDLTGELFF,TGCGCCAGCAGCCAAGACCTGACCGGGGAGCTGTTTTTT
TRBV11-3,TRBJ1-2,-,few,CASSLQEDYGYTF,TGTGCCAGCAGCTTACAGGAGGACTATGGCTACACCTTC
TRBV7-9,TRBJ2-7,TRBD1,-,CASSLVGLGQGLHEQYF,TGTGCCAGCAGCTTAGTAGGGTTGGGACAGGGGCTTCACGAGCAGTACTTC
TRBV11-3,TRBJ2-1,TRBD2,few,CASSPGRVDEQFF,TGTGCCAGCAGCCCGGGGAGGGTCGATGAGCAGTTCTTC
TRBV6-2/TRBV6-3,TRBJ1-3,-,-,CASSYSDGNTIYF,TGTGCCAGCAGTTACTCGGACGGAAACACCATATATTTT
TRBV7-8,TRBJ2-3,TRBD2,-,CASSLALLRGGTDTQYF,TGTGCCAGCAGCTTAGCCTTATTGCGGGGGGGGACAGATACGCAGTATTTT
TRBV20-1,TRBJ2-1,-,-,CSATSATRYNEQFF,TGCAGTGCCACGTCCGCAACGAGGTACAATGAGCAGTTCTTC
TRBV6-1,TRBJ1-2,-,few,CASKKDTGGYTF,TGTGCCAGCAAGAAGGACACGGGAGGCTACACCTTC
TRBV7-8,TRBJ2-7,-,few,CASSPPRRYGDEQYF,TGTGCCAGCAGCCCCCCACGGAGGTACGGTGACGAGCAGTACTTC
TRBV12-3/TRBV12-4,TRBJ2-6,-,few,CASRPTVSGANVLTF,TGTGCCAGCAGGCCAACAGTCTCTGGGGCCAACGTCCTGACTTTC
TRBV19,TRBJ1-3,TRBD1,few,CASSAGQGALGNTIYF,TGTGCCAGTAGTGCCGGACAGGGGGCATTAGGAAACACCATATATTTT
TRBV7-9,TRBJ1-1,-,few,CASSYSGGGANTEAFF,TGTGCCAGCAGCTATTCGGGTGGGGGTGCGAACACTGAAGCTTTCTTT
TRBV24-1,TRBJ2-3,-,few,CATSLGPDGDTQYF,TGTGCCACCAGCCTAGGCCCAGATGGAGATACGCAGTATTTT
TRBV19,TRBJ1-5,-,-,CASSIFDTIYSNQPQHF,TGTGCCAGTAGTATATTTGACACCATCTATAGCAATCAGCCCCAGCATTTT
TRBV23-1,TRBJ1-2,-,-,CASSQSWSFYGYTF,TGCGCCAGCAGTCAATCATGGTCGTTCTATGGCTACACCTTC
TRBV30,TRBJ1-2,TRBD1,-,CALTGSNYGYTF,TGTGCCTTGACAGGGAGCAACTATGGCTACACCTTC
TRBV6-1,TRBJ2-5,TRBD1,few,CASGRDRRETQYF,TGTGCCAGCGGACGGGACAGGCGAGAGACCCAGTACTTC
TRBV20-1,TRBJ1-1,-,few,CSALDWNTEAFF,TGCAGTGCCTTAGACTGGAACACTGAAGCTTTCTTT
TRBV11-2,TRBJ2-5,TRBD2,few,CASSRAGGSGKTQYF,TGTGCCAGCAGCCGAGCGGGAGGCTCTGGGAAGACCCAGTACTTC
TRBV20-1,TRBJ1-6,TRBD1,-,CSAGRDRNSPLHF,TGCAGTGCTGGCCGGGACAGGAATTCACCCCTCCACTTT
TRBV20-1,TRBJ2-1,TRBD2,-,CSARDPASGEYNEQFF,TGCAGTGCTAGAGACCCGGCTAGCGGAGAGTACAATGAGCAGTTCTTC
TRBV20-1,TRBJ2-7,TRBD1,-,CSARAGTGAAYEQYF,TGCAGTGCTAGGGCCGGGACAGGGGCCGCCTACGAGCAGTACTTC
TRBV6-2/TRBV6-3,TRBJ2-2,TRBD1,-,CASSYDRGRPNTGELFF,TGTGCCAGCAGTTACGACAGGGGAAGACCAAACACCGGGGAGCTGTTTTTT
TRBV7-9,TRBJ1-5,-,-,CASSPGGFGSKNSNQPQHF,TGTGCCAGCAGCCCCGGGGGTTTTGGGTCTAAAAACTCTAATCAGCCCCAGCATTTT
TRBV6-5,TRBJ1-5,TRBD1,few,CASSYQGAEPQHF,TGTGCCAGCAGTTACCAGGGGGCTGAGCCCCAGCATTTT
TRBV27,TRBJ2-7,TRBD2,-,CASSSRLAGGTEQYF,TGTGCCAGCAGTTCTCGACTAGCGGGAGGTACCGAGCAGTACTTC
TRBV15,TRBJ2-2,-,-,CATSRDLNTGELFF,TGTGCCACCAGCAGAGATCTAAACACCGGGGAGCTGTTTTTT
TRBV11-2,TRBJ2-1,-,-,CASSLGWDEQFF,TGTGCCAGCAGCTTAGGTTGGGATGAGCAGTTCTTC
TRBV20-1,TRBJ1-1,-,few,CSAREGSLNTEAFF,TGCAGTGCTAGAGAGGGCTCCTTGAACACTGAAGCTTTCTTT
TRBV7-8,TRBJ2-1,-,-,CASSPRGGGVYNEQFF,TGTGCCAGCAGCCCCCGGGGAGGGGGGGTTTACAATGAGCAGTTCTTC
TRBV2,TRBJ2-7,-,-,CASMVSYEQYF,TGTGCCAGCATGGTTTCCTACGAGCAGTACTTC
TRBV20-1,TRBJ2-1,TRBD2,-,CSAPTGTSGRYGPFF,TGCAGTGCTCCAACCGGGACTAGCGGGAGGTATGGTCCGTTCTTC
TRBV27,TRBJ2-1,TRBD2,-,CASRAGTSEYNEQFF,TGTGCCAGCAGGGCCGGGACTAGCGAATACAATGAGCAGTTCTTC
TRBV19,TRBJ1-5,-,-,CASSSVDSGVNQPQHF,TGTGCCAGTAGTTCAGTGGATTCAGGGGTCAATCAGCCCCAGCATTTT
TRBV6-1,TRBJ1-2,TRBD1,few,CASSRQGPGGYTF,TGTGCCAGCAGTCGACAGGGGCCCGGAGGCTACACCTTC
TRBV20-1,TRBJ1-1,-,-,CSARDPGRRGGTEAFF,TGCAGTGCTAGAGACCCCGGACGGAGAGGCGGCACTGAAGCTTTCTTT
TRBV6-1,TRBJ1-5,-,few,CASSLPQDRLDQPQHF,TGTGCCAGCAGCCTACCCCAGGACAGACTTGATCAGCCCCAGCATTTT
TRBV29-1,TRBJ1-1,-,-,CSVEFAGTNTEAFF,TGCAGCGTGGAATTTGCCGGGACAAACACTGAAGCTTTCTTT
TRBV10-3,TRBJ2-5,-,-,CAISDSGTLIETQYF,TGTGCCATCAGTGACTCCGGGACCCTAATCGAGACCCAGTACTTC
TRBV6-1,TRBJ1-5,-,-,CASSELGEQAVSVQHF,TGTGCCAGCAGTGAATTAGGGGAACAGGCAGTGTCGGTCCAGCATTTT
TRBV5-5,TRBJ1-5,-,-,CASSPLGVRNQPQHF,TGTGCCAGCAGCCCCCTGGGGGTGCGCAATCAGCCCCAGCATTTT
TRBV15,TRBJ2-1,TRBD2,-,CATSRDPDLAGVNEQFF,TGTGCCACCAGCAGAGATCCGGATCTAGCGGGAGTCAATGAGCAGTTCTTC
TRBV19,TRBJ1-2,TRBD1,-,CASSMAGTGGYGYTF,TGTGCCAGTAGTATGGCCGGGACAGGGGGGTATGGCTACACCTTC
TRBV11-2,TRBJ2-1,TRBD2,-,CASSLEMGGGDNEQFF,TGTGCCAGCAGCTTAGAGATGGGCGGGGGGGACAATGAGCAGTTCTTC
TRBV20-1,TRBJ1-6,-,few,CSARDLIGQPGDNSPLHF,TGCAGTGCTAGAGATCTAATTGGACAGCCCGGGGATAATTCACCCCTCCACTTT
TRBV7-2,TRBJ1-4,-,-,CASSVGSGREKLFF,TGTGCCAGCAGCGTTGGGTCGGGAAGGGAAAAACTGTTTTTT
TRBV6-5,TRBJ2-1,-,-,CASSYSGSTSYNEQFF,TGTGCCAGCAGTTACTCGGGATCGACTAGCTACAATGAGCAGTTCTTC
TRBV6-2/TRBV6-3,TRBJ2-7,-,-,CASSPLQGLGEQYF,TGTGCCAGCAGTCCCCTGCAGGGGCTAGGGGAGCAGTACTTC
TRBV30,TRBJ1-6,TRBD1,-,CAWTSDRGRFSPLHF,TGTGCCTGGACCTCGGACAGGGGGCGGTTTTCACCCCTCCACTTT
TRBV12-3/TRBV12-4,TRBJ2-3,TRBD2,few,CASSFAGERTDTQYF,TGTGCCAGCAGTTTCGCGGGGGAAAGAACAGATACGCAGTATTTT